Listed below are T cell receptor beta chains from one sample, sequenced in a study of shared clonotypes between healthy human individuals. Assay: immunoSEQ multiplex PCR; the TCRdb copy retains only in-frame clones and omits some. The sample includes about 680,000 clones, about 90% of them seen just once. Sequencing was carried out using naive CD8+ T cells sorted from blood. These receptors all come from a man under 40 in good health. The CDR3 runs from the conserved cysteine through the conserved F or W. The D gene is left open where the match is weak. Where a row states a size, it is once, few, many or the class of an expanded clone; other rows omit it.

abundance: -
j_gene: TRBJ2-1
d_gene: TRBD2
v_gene: TRBV10-1
CDR3nt: TGCGCCAGCAGTGAGTCACGACTAGCGGGAGACAATGAGCAGTTCTTC
CDR3aa: CASSESRLAGDNEQFF

abundance: -
j_gene: TRBJ2-2
d_gene: TRBD1
v_gene: TRBV10-3
CDR3nt: TGTGCCATCAGGAGGGACAGTAACACCGGGGAGCTGTTTTTT
CDR3aa: CAIRRDSNTGELFF

abundance: once
j_gene: TRBJ2-7
d_gene: -
v_gene: TRBV2
CDR3nt: TGTGCCAGCAGTGAAAGTACAGGGAAGGGCTACGAGCAGTACTTC
CDR3aa: CASSESTGKGYEQYF

abundance: -
j_gene: TRBJ2-1
d_gene: TRBD2
v_gene: TRBV5-1
CDR3nt: TGCGCCAGCAGCCCCGGCGGGGGAAACGCCGATGAGCAGTTCTTC
CDR3aa: CASSPGGGNADEQFF

abundance: -
j_gene: TRBJ2-1
d_gene: -
v_gene: TRBV4-3
CDR3nt: TGCGCCAGCAGCAAGGTGCTGAGACTAGGTTCAAATGAGCAGTTCTTC
CDR3aa: CASSKVLRLGSNEQFF

abundance: -
j_gene: TRBJ1-5
d_gene: -
v_gene: TRBV2
CDR3nt: TGTGCCAGCAGTGAAGAAAGATACGGGGGCAATCAGCCCCAGCATTTT
CDR3aa: CASSEERYGGNQPQHF

abundance: -
j_gene: TRBJ2-5
d_gene: -
v_gene: TRBV18
CDR3nt: TGTGCCAGCTCAGCCGAAGGGGAGACCCAGTACTTC
CDR3aa: CASSAEGETQYF

abundance: -
j_gene: TRBJ1-1
d_gene: TRBD1
v_gene: TRBV11-2
CDR3nt: TGTGCCAGCAGCTCCACAGGGGAGCGCACTGAAGCTTTCTTT
CDR3aa: CASSSTGERTEAFF

abundance: -
j_gene: TRBJ2-5
d_gene: TRBD1
v_gene: TRBV11-3
CDR3nt: TGTGCCAGCAGCTTAAGGGACAGTCAAGAGACCCAGTACTTC
CDR3aa: CASSLRDSQETQYF

abundance: -
j_gene: TRBJ2-7
d_gene: TRBD1
v_gene: TRBV5-1
CDR3nt: TGCGCCAGCAGCGAGGGGACAGGCTACGAGCAGTACTTC
CDR3aa: CASSEGTGYEQYF

abundance: -
j_gene: TRBJ2-4
d_gene: -
v_gene: TRBV7-9
CDR3nt: TGTGCCAGCAGCTTAGCAGGGGGGGCCATTCAGTACTTC
CDR3aa: CASSLAGGAIQYF

abundance: -
j_gene: TRBJ2-7
d_gene: -
v_gene: TRBV27
CDR3nt: TGTGCCAGCAGTTCTTACAGGGATTCCTACGAGCAGTACTTC
CDR3aa: CASSSYRDSYEQYF

abundance: -
j_gene: TRBJ2-1
d_gene: -
v_gene: TRBV7-6
CDR3nt: TGTGCCAGCAGCTTATACGGGAGAGGCGATGAGCAGTTCTTC
CDR3aa: CASSLYGRGDEQFF

abundance: -
j_gene: TRBJ2-2
d_gene: -
v_gene: TRBV5-5
CDR3nt: TGTGCCAGCAGCTTGGACGACGGGGAGCTGTTTTTT
CDR3aa: CASSLDDGELFF

abundance: few
j_gene: TRBJ1-1
d_gene: -
v_gene: TRBV13
CDR3nt: TGTGCCAGCAGCTTTTCGAACACTGAAGCTTTCTTT
CDR3aa: CASSFSNTEAFF

abundance: -
j_gene: TRBJ2-7
d_gene: -
v_gene: TRBV10-2
CDR3nt: TGCGCCAGCATCCATGGGGCTAGCAGCCACGAGCAGTACTTC
CDR3aa: CASIHGASSHEQYF

abundance: -
j_gene: TRBJ2-7
d_gene: TRBD2
v_gene: TRBV9
CDR3nt: TGTGCCAGCAGCGTAGCTTCGACTAGCACCTACGAGCAGTACTTC
CDR3aa: CASSVASTSTYEQYF

abundance: -
j_gene: TRBJ2-2
d_gene: -
v_gene: TRBV29-1
CDR3nt: TGCAGCGTTGTGGGCGGGTTCACCGGGGAGCTGTTTTTT
CDR3aa: CSVVGGFTGELFF

abundance: once
j_gene: TRBJ2-3
d_gene: TRBD2
v_gene: TRBV7-2
CDR3nt: TGTGCCAGCAGCTTTCTGACTAGCGGAAGCACAGATACGCAGTATTTT
CDR3aa: CASSFLTSGSTDTQYF

abundance: -
j_gene: TRBJ2-7
d_gene: TRBD2
v_gene: TRBV6-5
CDR3nt: TGTGCCAGCAGTTACGTTGTAAGCGGGGGCTACGAGCAGTACTTC
CDR3aa: CASSYVVSGGYEQYF

abundance: -
j_gene: TRBJ2-1
d_gene: TRBD1
v_gene: TRBV5-8
CDR3nt: TGTGCCAGCAGCTTGGAGGGACAGCTTAATGAGCAGTTCTTC
CDR3aa: CASSLEGQLNEQFF

abundance: -
j_gene: TRBJ2-5
d_gene: -
v_gene: TRBV7-9
CDR3nt: TGTGCCAGCAGCCCCTCACTATTGACCCAAGAGACCCAGTACTTC
CDR3aa: CASSPSLLTQETQYF

abundance: -
j_gene: TRBJ2-2
d_gene: -
v_gene: TRBV19
CDR3nt: TGTGCCAGTAGTATGGTGGATTCCCCCGGGGAGCTGTTTTTT
CDR3aa: CASSMVDSPGELFF

abundance: -
j_gene: TRBJ2-7
d_gene: TRBD1
v_gene: TRBV7-2
CDR3nt: TGTGCCAGCAGCTCGGCGGGGACAGGGGGCGACCCCTACGAGCAGTACTTC
CDR3aa: CASSSAGTGGDPYEQYF

abundance: -
j_gene: TRBJ2-1
d_gene: -
v_gene: TRBV18
CDR3nt: TGTGCCAGCTCACCTAACCCAGGCAGGAACAATGAGCAGTTCTTC
CDR3aa: CASSPNPGRNNEQFF

abundance: -
j_gene: TRBJ2-7
d_gene: -
v_gene: TRBV6-5
CDR3nt: TGTGCCAGCAGTTACTCGGCGGGGTCCTACGAGCAGTACTTC
CDR3aa: CASSYSAGSYEQYF

abundance: -
j_gene: TRBJ2-7
d_gene: -
v_gene: TRBV27
CDR3nt: TGTGCCAGCAGTCCCGGCGTGGCGGGCTACGAGCAGTACTTC
CDR3aa: CASSPGVAGYEQYF

abundance: -
j_gene: TRBJ2-5
d_gene: TRBD1
v_gene: TRBV6-1
CDR3nt: TGTGCCAGCGGGCAACAGGGGGGGACCCAGTACTTC
CDR3aa: CASGQQGGTQYF

abundance: -
j_gene: TRBJ1-1
d_gene: TRBD1
v_gene: TRBV5-1
CDR3nt: TGCGCCAGCAGCGTGACAGGGAGAAACACTGAAGCTTTCTTT
CDR3aa: CASSVTGRNTEAFF

abundance: once
j_gene: TRBJ2-7
d_gene: -
v_gene: TRBV2
CDR3nt: TGTGCCAGCGAAGAACCCACCTACGAGCAGTACTTC
CDR3aa: CASEEPTYEQYF

abundance: once
j_gene: TRBJ2-5
d_gene: -
v_gene: TRBV7-6
CDR3nt: TGTGCCAGCAGCATCAAGCCTGGAGGGCAAGAGACCCAGTACTTC
CDR3aa: CASSIKPGGQETQYF

abundance: -
j_gene: TRBJ1-5
d_gene: -
v_gene: TRBV30
CDR3nt: TGTGCCTGGAGCCCGGGGACTCGCAATCAGCCCCAGCATTTT
CDR3aa: CAWSPGTRNQPQHF

abundance: -
j_gene: TRBJ2-7
d_gene: -
v_gene: TRBV18
CDR3nt: TGTGCCAGCTCACCAGACGGGGCTGGGTACGAGCAGTACTTC
CDR3aa: CASSPDGAGYEQYF

abundance: -
j_gene: TRBJ1-2
d_gene: TRBD1
v_gene: TRBV4-1
CDR3nt: TGCGCCAGCAGCCAAGCTGGGACAGATTATGGCTACACCTTC
CDR3aa: CASSQAGTDYGYTF

abundance: -
j_gene: TRBJ2-7
d_gene: -
v_gene: TRBV11-2
CDR3nt: TGTGCCAGCAGCTTAGTATCCCTCGAGCAGTACTTC
CDR3aa: CASSLVSLEQYF

abundance: -
j_gene: TRBJ2-5
d_gene: -
v_gene: TRBV27
CDR3nt: TGTGCCAGCAGTTTATCCTTGGGGCAAGAGACCCAGTACTTC
CDR3aa: CASSLSLGQETQYF

abundance: -
j_gene: TRBJ2-5
d_gene: -
v_gene: TRBV5-4
CDR3nt: TGTGCCAGCAGCTTGGAGTCTTTTGGGACCAAAAGCCGGCGTCAAGAGACCCAGTACTTC
CDR3aa: CASSLESFGTKSRRQETQYF

abundance: -
j_gene: TRBJ2-3
d_gene: -
v_gene: TRBV5-4
CDR3nt: TGTGCCAGCAGCCAAGAGGACCTGTGGGATACGCAGTATTTT
CDR3aa: CASSQEDLWDTQYF

abundance: -
j_gene: TRBJ2-7
d_gene: -
v_gene: TRBV5-1
CDR3nt: TGCGCCAGCAGCGGTGACGGGGGAAGCTCCTACGAGCAGTACTTC
CDR3aa: CASSGDGGSSYEQYF

abundance: -
j_gene: TRBJ2-1
d_gene: -
v_gene: TRBV7-9
CDR3nt: TGTGCCAGCAGCTTCCACTTGACGCCTCGGGAGCAGTTCTTC
CDR3aa: CASSFHLTPREQFF

abundance: -
j_gene: TRBJ1-5
d_gene: TRBD1
v_gene: TRBV6-1
CDR3nt: TGTGCCAGCAGTGAAGGCAGGGGGGGGAAAGTGGCCCAGCATTTT
CDR3aa: CASSEGRGGKVAQHF

abundance: -
j_gene: TRBJ1-4
d_gene: -
v_gene: TRBV27
CDR3nt: TGTGCCAGCAGTTTATTTGTCAGGGCGGCGAGGACTAATGAAAAACTGTTTTTT
CDR3aa: CASSLFVRAARTNEKLFF

abundance: -
j_gene: TRBJ2-3
d_gene: -
v_gene: TRBV11-2
CDR3nt: TGTGCCAGCAGCTTAATGCTGGGCGGAAACACAGATACGCAGTATTTT
CDR3aa: CASSLMLGGNTDTQYF

abundance: -
j_gene: TRBJ1-2
d_gene: -
v_gene: TRBV5-5
CDR3nt: TGTGCCAGCAGCCCCGACATGGTTGGCTACACCTTC
CDR3aa: CASSPDMVGYTF

abundance: -
j_gene: TRBJ2-3
d_gene: -
v_gene: TRBV4-1
CDR3nt: TGCGCCAGCAGCCAAGGTCCAGGGCTCACAGATACGCAGTATTTT
CDR3aa: CASSQGPGLTDTQYF

abundance: -
j_gene: TRBJ2-7
d_gene: TRBD1
v_gene: TRBV27
CDR3nt: TGTGCCAGCAGCTCCTCGCCGGGACAGGGGGAAGAGCAGTACTTC
CDR3aa: CASSSSPGQGEEQYF

abundance: -
j_gene: TRBJ2-3
d_gene: TRBD2
v_gene: TRBV10-1
CDR3nt: TGCGCCAGCAGTGAGAGACTAGCCCTAAAAAGTACGCAGTATTTT
CDR3aa: CASSERLALKSTQYF

abundance: -
j_gene: TRBJ2-1
d_gene: TRBD2
v_gene: TRBV7-9
CDR3nt: TGTGCCAGCAGCTCAGGGACTAGCGGGACTGGGGTCGGTTACAATGAGCAGTTCTTC
CDR3aa: CASSSGTSGTGVGYNEQFF

abundance: -
j_gene: TRBJ1-2
d_gene: TRBD1
v_gene: TRBV25-1
CDR3nt: TGTGCCAGCAGTGATATGGACAGGGATTGGAGTTTAGGCTATGGCTACACCTTC
CDR3aa: CASSDMDRDWSLGYGYTF

abundance: -
j_gene: TRBJ1-4
d_gene: -
v_gene: TRBV6-1
CDR3nt: TGTGCCAGCAACCAGGGAGGAGAAAAACTGTTTTTT
CDR3aa: CASNQGGEKLFF

abundance: -
j_gene: TRBJ2-1
d_gene: -
v_gene: TRBV10-3
CDR3nt: TGTGCCATCAGTCAGAGCTCCTACAATGAGCAGTTCTTC
CDR3aa: CAISQSSYNEQFF

abundance: -
j_gene: TRBJ2-7
d_gene: -
v_gene: TRBV27
CDR3nt: TGTGCCAGCAGCATACCTAACTCCTACGAGCAGTACTTC
CDR3aa: CASSIPNSYEQYF

abundance: -
j_gene: TRBJ2-3
d_gene: -
v_gene: TRBV2
CDR3nt: TGTGCCAGCAGTGAAGAGGGTCCCGCAGATACGCAGTATTTT
CDR3aa: CASSEEGPADTQYF

abundance: once
j_gene: TRBJ2-7
d_gene: TRBD1
v_gene: TRBV7-6
CDR3nt: TGTGCCAGCAGCCTCAAACCGGGACAGGGTAACTACGAGCAGTACTTC
CDR3aa: CASSLKPGQGNYEQYF

abundance: -
j_gene: TRBJ2-1
d_gene: -
v_gene: TRBV7-8
CDR3nt: TGTGCCAGCAGCTCACTCTGGACTGCCACTACCTCCTACAATGAGCAGTTCTTC
CDR3aa: CASSSLWTATTSYNEQFF